One and the same sample provided the 25 T cell receptor beta chains below, sequenced in a study of T-cell reconstitution after alpha-beta-depleted transplantation in children (dated by TCRdb to 2016 to 2017). In light of the paper, this sample's treatment or condition label describes: allogeneic hematopoietic cell transplantation with graft depleted of TCRalphabeta T cells and CD19 B cells. Libraries came from PCR. Instrument on record: Illumina HiSeq 2500. Molecular barcoding was employed in the preparation of TCR libraries, with unique molecular identifiers being used to normalize TCRbeta repertoire quantification. The public reads were reprocessed in TCRdb via fastp at Q25 and MiXCR, keeping in-frame beta chains. CDR3 protein sequences are deduplicated, and each keeps its most common genes and DNA. The sample includes about 830,000 distinct CDR3 sequences, with roughly 15% observed a single time. The ten most abundant clones make up 5% of the sample.

This sample comprised PBMCs, mostly from graft donor cells, obtained 360 days after TCRalphabeta/CD19-depleted stem cell transplant. The origin of the receptors is a male patient between 10 and 17 years old who had a stem cell transplant for acute lymphoblastic leukemia, so the T cells may come from the graft donor.

The CDR3 loop reads CASSFLLAGGALRTPLHF. CDR3 nucleotide sequence: TGTGCCAGCAGCTTCCTCCTGGCGGGGGGCGCCTTACGAACACCCCTCCACTTT. V usage is TRBV11-1 and J usage is TRBJ1-6, with D tentatively TRBD1 (6 bases). This CDR3 has 18 amino acids. The ends were cut back, 3 bases at V and 11 bases at J, with 26 bases in the middle. Germline V gives CDR1 SGHAT, CDR2 FQDESV (reference sequence).

This clonotype was seen more than once but under ten times. The chain joins TRBV20-1 to TRBJ2-5, with D uncertain. V lost 1 base, J lost 6 bases, and 6 bases lay in between. Germline CDR1 and CDR2: DFQATT and SNEGSKA (reference sequence). This CDR3 region has 11 residues. This CDR3 reads CSARATQTQYF. CDR3 DNA sequence: TGCAGTGCTAGAGCCACCCAGACCCAGTACTTC.

The rearrangement joins TRBV3-1 to TRBJ2-5, with D possibly being TRBD1 (5 bases). The germline V gene encodes CDR1 LGHDT and CDR2 YNNKEL (reference sequence). V shed 2 bases and J shed 2 bases, with 24 bases lying between them. CDR3 size: 19 residues. CDR3 residues: CASSQKPKRGSVRQETQYF. Written as DNA, the CDR3 is TGTGCCAGCAGCCAAAAGCCGAAAAGGGGATCCGTAAGGCAAGAGACCCAGTACTTC.

The chain has TRBV4-2 and TRBJ2-2; 10 bases fit TRBD2. The CDR3 runs to 19 residues. Germline loops: CDR1 LGHNA, CDR2 YNFKEQ. J gave up 4 bases and V 0 bases, and 11 bases lay outside the gene matches. CDR3 nucleotides: TGTGCCAGCAGCCAAGAGATTGCTAGCGGGAGTGAGGGCACCGGGGAGCTGTTTTTT. This gives the protein CASSQEIASGSEGTGELFF.

The CDR3 region has the DNA TGCAGCGTACGGACAGGGGGCAGATCCTACGAGCAGTACTTC. It is translated as CSVRTGGRSYEQYF. The J gene is TRBJ2-7, the V gene TRBV29-1, with 11 bases that match TRBD1. CDR3 length: 14 residues. CDR1 is SQVTM and CDR2 is ANQGSEA in the germline V gene. The V gene end was trimmed by 6 bases and the J gene end by 1 base; junction bases not matched to a gene: 5.

This chain uses TRBV5-1 with TRBJ2-1; a weak D match, TRBD2 (6 bases). CDR1 and CDR2 (germline): SGHRS, YFSETQ. Trimming removed 1 base at V and 6 bases at J, with 11 bases between. The CDR3 has 14 amino acids. CDR3 sequence reads: CASSLFYGGNEQFF. CDR3 bases: TGCGCCAGCAGCTTGTTTTACGGGGGCAATGAGCAGTTCTTC.

This clonotype was picked up a small number of times. The chain links TRBV10-3 to TRBJ2-7, with D possibly being TRBD2 (5 bases). The CDR3 has 17 residues. Per germline, CDR1 ENHRY and CDR2 SYGVKD. The germline V and J ends were trimmed by 2 bases and 1 base, with 18 bases remaining between them. The CDR3 spells CAISENPSRADSYEQYF. In DNA form, the CDR3 reads TGTGCCATCAGTGAGAATCCGTCGAGAGCGGATTCCTACGAGCAGTACTTC.

This clonotype has a handful of counts. This chain uses TRBV7-8 with TRBJ2-1; 7 nucleotides agree with TRBD2. V was pared by 4 bases and J by 2 bases, with 5 bases of the junction left unmatched. The CDR3 consists of 15 residues. CDR1 SGHVS and CDR2 FQNEAQ come from the germline V gene. As DNA, the CDR3 is TGTGCCAGCAGCTCCAGGACTAGGACCTACAATGAGCAGTTCTTC. It specifies CASSSRTRTYNEQFF. Using reference TRBV7-8 and TRBJ2-1 for the parts outside the CDR3, the full variable domain is GAGVSQSPRYKVAKRGQDVALRCDPISGHVSLFWYQQALGQGPEFLTYFQNEAQLDKSGLPSDRFFAERPEGSVSTLKIQRTQQEDSAVYLCASSSRTRTYNEQFFGPGTRLTVL.

The chain couples TRBV6-5 to TRBJ2-1; 8 positions agree with TRBD2. The CDR3 length is 14 residues. The germline gives CDR1 MNHEY, CDR2 SVGAGI. V lost 4 bases, J lost 8 bases, and 7 bases stayed unmatched. CDR3 amino acids: CASSLGLAWDEQFF. CDR3 coding DNA: TGTGCCAGCAGTTTAGGACTAGCTTGGGATGAGCAGTTCTTC.

The chain combines TRBV21-1 with TRBJ2-7; TRBD1, as called in the table, went unchecked against the DNA. TRBV21-1 is marked as a pseudogene. The CDR3 contains 17 residues. CDR3 protein: CASSKGGGEPYPYEQYF. CDR3 sequence (DNA): TGTGCCAGCAGCAAGGGAGGGGGCGAGCCTTACCCCTACGAGCAGTACTTC.

This clonotype was seen many times. The chain combines TRBV12-3 or TRBV12-4 with TRBJ2-2; TRBD2 is a possible D gene (6 bases). The V and J ends lost 3 bases and 3 bases respectively, with 14 bases between them. The CDR3 totals 16 residues. As DNA, the CDR3 is TGTGCCAGCAGTTTTGGGGACTTGGTGTACACCGGGGAGCTGTTTTTT. Translating it yields CASSFGDLVYTGELFF.

J is TRBJ2-7 and V is TRBV5-1; 10 bases line up with TRBD2. This CDR3 has 14 residues. The trim removed 3 bases at V and 3 bases at J, leaving 3 bases unmatched. Germline CDR1 SGHRS, CDR2 YFSETQ. CDR3 sequence: CASSYTSGVYEQYF. The CDR3 bases are TGCGCCAGCAGCTACACTAGCGGGGTCTACGAGCAGTACTTC.

The chain has TRBV20-1 and TRBJ2-7, with no clear D. The CDR3 is 12 amino acids. Germline V lookup: CDR1 DFQATT, CDR2 SNEGSKA (reference sequence). The V and J ends lost 7 bases and 2 bases respectively, with 12 bases between them. The DNA for the CDR3 is TGCAGTGTGGAGCGAGCGCCCTACGAGCAGTACTTC. Encoded protein: CSVERAPYEQYF.

There are many counts of this clonotype. The V gene is TRBV2, the J gene TRBJ2-1; D remains unclear. The CDR3 runs 11 residues. CDR1 SNHLY and CDR2 FYNNEI come from the germline V gene. Deletions cut 3 bases from V and 12 bases from J, with 9 bases between. The CDR3 DNA reads TGTGCCAGCAGTGATCGGTATGGGCAGTTCTTC. Translated, it gives CASSDRYGQFF.

This chain links TRBV7-2 with TRBJ2-7; maybe TRBD2 (5 bases). Trimming removed 5 bases at V and 2 bases at J, with 16 bases between. The germline V gene has CDR1 SGHTA and CDR2 FQGNSA. The CDR3 length is 15 residues. Written as DNA, the CDR3 is TGTGCCAGCAGCGCCTTTACTAAGCGGACCTACGAGCAGTACTTC. This codes for CASSAFTKRTYEQYF.

This chain links TRBV5-1 with TRBJ1-3; D is perhaps TRBD1 (5 bases). The CDR3 length is 16 residues. V was pared by 5 bases and J by 4 bases, with 19 bases between. Germline V lookup: CDR1 SGHRS, CDR2 YFSETQ. The CDR3 DNA is TGCGCCAGCAGTCTGTCCCGGGACTCGACGGGAAACACCATATATTTT. As protein: CASSLSRDSTGNTIYF.

The rearrangement joins TRBV11-2 to TRBJ2-7; 9 bases agree with TRBD1. The V and J ends lost 0 bases and 3 bases, in that order; junction bases with no gene match: 9. The length of the CDR3 is 17 residues. The germline V gene encodes CDR1 SGHAT and CDR2 FQNNGV. DNA of the CDR3: TGTGCCAGCAGCTTAGACCCGACAGGGGGAAAGAGCTACGAGCAGTACTTC. Encoded protein: CASSLDPTGGKSYEQYF.

The gene calls are TRBV11-2 and TRBJ2-5; a weak D match, TRBD1 (6 bases). With 3 bases removed from V and 7 bases from J, the gap between germline ends came to 15 bases. The CDR3 totals 14 residues. CDR1 and CDR2 from the germline V gene are SGHAT and FQNNGV. CDR3 sequence reads: CASSFEFRGGTQYF. The CDR3 bases are TGTGCCAGCAGCTTTGAGTTCAGGGGCGGGACCCAGTACTTC.

Only a few counts were recorded for this clonotype. This rearrangement joins TRBV7-8 to TRBJ2-6; TRBD1 agrees at 10 bases. Germline V gene lookup returns CDR1 SGHVS and CDR2 FQNEAQ. The CDR3 extends over 18 amino acids. Trimming cost V 3 bases and J 4 bases; bases outside gene matches: 9. The CDR3 reads CASSFRQGAHVGANVLTF. CDR3 nucleotides: TGTGCCAGCAGCTTTCGACAGGGGGCGCACGTAGGGGCCAACGTCCTGACTTTC.

The chain is built from TRBV5-6 and TRBJ2-1, with D perhaps TRBD2 (5 bases). V lost 4 bases to trimming and J lost 4 bases, with 18 bases between them. Germline V gene sequence: CDR1 SGHDT, CDR2 YYEEEE. CDR3 length: 16 amino acids. DNA for the CDR3: TGTGCCAGCAGCGGAGGCCGGGATTACCTATACAATGAGCAGTTCTTC. This translates into CASSGGRDYLYNEQFF.

The chain uses TRBV20-1 and TRBJ2-1, with D possibly TRBD1 on 7 matching bases. Germline CDR1 reads DFQATT; CDR2 reads SNEGSKA (reference sequence). V was trimmed by 4 bases and J by 6 bases, leaving 22 bases between them. The CDR3 spans 16 residues. This chain's CDR3 is CSAISRGTVASNEQFF. Written as DNA, the CDR3 is TGCAGTGCTATTTCCCGGGGGACAGTCGCCAGCAATGAGCAGTTCTTC.

The rearrangement links TRBV4-1 to TRBJ2-7; D is possibly TRBD2 (5 bases). Germline CDR1 reads MGHRA; CDR2 reads YSYEKL. The CDR3 has 15 amino acids. Trimming left V 0 bases short and J 3 bases short, with 12 bases between. The CDR3 nucleotides read TGCGCCAGCAGCCAAGATCGGGAAGGGAGCTACGAGCAGTACTTC. Protein product: CASSQDREGSYEQYF.

The J gene is TRBJ2-1, the V gene TRBV28; TRBD2 is a possible D gene (5 bases). Germline-derived CDR1 and CDR2 are MDHEN and SYDVKM. CDR3 length equals 16 residues. V was cut by 5 bases and J by 3 bases, with 17 bases left in between. CDR3 coding DNA: TGTGCCAGCAGTGGAGTGGAGGAGTCCAACTACAATGAGCAGTTCTTC. The encoded protein is CASSGVEESNYNEQFF.

A single count supports this clonotype. The chain employs TRBV4-1 and TRBJ2-1; tentative D call: TRBD2 (9 bases). Germline CDR1 is MGHRA and CDR2 is YSYEKL. V was cut by 0 bases and J by 15 bases, with 39 bases left in between. The CDR3 covers 21 residues. CDR3 nucleotide sequence: TGCGCCAGCAGCCAAGAGGGGTTGGGACAGGAACCTAAACTAGCGGGTCCATTGGGGTTCTTC. Encoded protein: CASSQEGLGQEPKLAGPLGFF.

This clonotype was counted at least ten times. The chain combines TRBV5-1 with TRBJ2-7, with D possibly matching TRBD2 (5 bases). CDR1 is SGHRS, CDR2 YFSETQ, per germline. CDR3 length equals 11 residues. Trimming shortened V by 5 bases and J by 4 bases, and 7 bases separated the two germline ends. This CDR3 reads CASRWEYEQYF. CDR3 bases: TGCGCCAGCAGATGGGAGTACGAGCAGTACTTC.